This T cell receptor beta chain was sequenced during a study of cytomegalovirus exposure and HLA in healthy donors. The germline gives CDR1 SGHAT, CDR2 FQDESV (reference sequence). V was pared by 1 base and J by 4 bases, with 4 bases between. This CDR3 comprises 12 residues. TCRdb keeps only in-frame clones here, not all; method: immunoSEQ multiplex PCR. Altogether 130,000 to 150,000 clones are present, roughly 86% being singletons, with the ten largest covering 1.4%. This clone was observed a few times. This TCR derives from a woman under 40 in good health and CMV-seronegative. The sample consisted of PBMCs. This rearrangement joins TRBV11-1 to TRBJ1-2, with D unclear. For the CDR3, the DNA is TGTGCCAGCAGCTTAGGTAGCTATGGCTACACCTTC. This gives the protein CASSLGSYGYTF.